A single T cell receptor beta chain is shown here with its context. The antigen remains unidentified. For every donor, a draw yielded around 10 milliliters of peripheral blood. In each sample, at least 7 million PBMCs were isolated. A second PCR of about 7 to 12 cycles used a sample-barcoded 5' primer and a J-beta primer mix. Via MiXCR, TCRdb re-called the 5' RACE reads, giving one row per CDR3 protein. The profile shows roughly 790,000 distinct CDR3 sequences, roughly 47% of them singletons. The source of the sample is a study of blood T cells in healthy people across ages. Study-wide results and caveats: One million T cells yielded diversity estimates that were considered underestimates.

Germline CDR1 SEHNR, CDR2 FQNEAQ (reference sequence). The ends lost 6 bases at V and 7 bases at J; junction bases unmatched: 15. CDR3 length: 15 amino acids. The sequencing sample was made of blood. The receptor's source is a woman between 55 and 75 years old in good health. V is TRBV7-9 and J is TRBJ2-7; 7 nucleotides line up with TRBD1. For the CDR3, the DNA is TGTGCCAGCAGGTCAACCGGGACAGCCCCACGGGAGCAGTACTTC. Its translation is CASRSTGTAPREQYF.